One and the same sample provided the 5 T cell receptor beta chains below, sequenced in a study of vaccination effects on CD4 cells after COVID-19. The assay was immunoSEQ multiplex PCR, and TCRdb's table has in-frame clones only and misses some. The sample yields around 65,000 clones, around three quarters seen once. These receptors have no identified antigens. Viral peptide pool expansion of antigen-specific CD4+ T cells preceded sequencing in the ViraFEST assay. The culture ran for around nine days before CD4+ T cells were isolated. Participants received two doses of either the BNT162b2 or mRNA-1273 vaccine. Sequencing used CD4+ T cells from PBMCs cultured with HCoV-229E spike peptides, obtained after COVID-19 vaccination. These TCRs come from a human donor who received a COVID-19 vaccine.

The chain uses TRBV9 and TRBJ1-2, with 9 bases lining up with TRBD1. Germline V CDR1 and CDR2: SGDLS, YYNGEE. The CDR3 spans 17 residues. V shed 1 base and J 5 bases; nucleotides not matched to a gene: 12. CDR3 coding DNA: TGTGCCAGCAGCGTAAATTTAAGACAGGGGGACCTATATGGCTACACCTTC. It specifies CASSVNLRQGDLYGYTF.

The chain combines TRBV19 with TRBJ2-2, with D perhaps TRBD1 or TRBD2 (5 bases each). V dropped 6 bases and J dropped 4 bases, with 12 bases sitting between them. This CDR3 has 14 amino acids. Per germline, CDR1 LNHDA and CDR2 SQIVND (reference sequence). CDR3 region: CASSPGPGTGELFF. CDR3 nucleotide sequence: TGTGCCAGTAGCCCGGGACCCGGCACCGGGGAGCTGTTTTTT.

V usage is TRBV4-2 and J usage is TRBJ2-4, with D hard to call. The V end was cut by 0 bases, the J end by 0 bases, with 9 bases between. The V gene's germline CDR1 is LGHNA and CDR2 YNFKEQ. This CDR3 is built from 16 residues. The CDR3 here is CASSQELIGAKNIQYF. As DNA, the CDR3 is TGTGCCAGCAGCCAAGAGTTAATTGGAGCCAAAAACATTCAGTACTTC.

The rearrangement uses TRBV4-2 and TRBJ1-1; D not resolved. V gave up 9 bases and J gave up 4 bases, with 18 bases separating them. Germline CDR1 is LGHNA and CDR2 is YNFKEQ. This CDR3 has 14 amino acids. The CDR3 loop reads CASSLNRGSTEAFF. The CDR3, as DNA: TGTGCCAGTTCTCTAAACCGGGGTTCCACTGAAGCTTTCTTT.

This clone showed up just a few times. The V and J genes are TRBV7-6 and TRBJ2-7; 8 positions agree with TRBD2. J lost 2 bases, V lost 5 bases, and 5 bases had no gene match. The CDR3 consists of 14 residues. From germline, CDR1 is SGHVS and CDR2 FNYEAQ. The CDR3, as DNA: TGTGCCAGCAGCCGGGGACTAGGGGCCTACGAGCAGTACGTC. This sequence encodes CASSRGLGAYEQYV.